The rows below give T cell receptor beta chains drawn from one sample of a study of cytotoxic CD8 clonotypes in ibrutinib-treated CLL. This table comes from immunoSEQ multiplex PCR, and its TCRdb copy is limited to in-frame clones, with some not included. The sample carries approximately 170,000 clones, 70% to 90% recorded once. Sequences were derived from PBMCs, sampled at disease progression, from a patient treated with ibrutinib. Receptor source: a human donor with chronic lymphocytic leukemia. CDR3s include the opening cysteine and the closing phenylalanine or tryptophan. Each record gives: J gene, V gene, CDR3 protein.

TRBJ2-7 | TRBV28 | CASSLYGTAIYEQYF
TRBJ2-1 | TRBV27 | CASSNIRTSGLYNEQFF
TRBJ1-5 | TRBV6-5 | CASSHASHSNQPQHF
TRBJ2-7 | TRBV19 | CASRVGGLSSYEQYF
TRBJ2-7 | TRBV7-2 | CASSLEDRYYEQYF
TRBJ2-1 | TRBV7-9 | CASSSGQATLDEQFF
TRBJ2-2 | TRBV27 | CASSLRGGVITGELFF
TRBJ2-7 | TRBV19 | CASSRSGPYEQYF
TRBJ2-7 | TRBV4-2 | CASSQEIIPPSGRAGSYEQYF
TRBJ2-7 | TRBV7-2 | CASSFRDRVNEQYF
TRBJ2-7 | TRBV27 | CASSHPGGRVDEQYF
TRBJ1-5 | TRBV14 | CASSQNANQPQHF
TRBJ1-6 | TRBV6-5 | CASSYWDTGSPLHF
TRBJ2-7 | TRBV19 | CASSVGRAYEQYF
TRBJ1-5 | TRBV28 | CASSVVQGAAFRNSNQPQHF
TRBJ1-2 | TRBV7-9 | CASSGTYGYTF
TRBJ2-1 | TRBV7-3 | CASSLLGLGSYNEQFF
TRBJ2-7 | TRBV7-6 | CASSSRYTKSYEQYF
TRBJ2-1 | TRBV11-3 | CASSSRAGGSYNEQFF
TRBJ2-7 | TRBV11-2 | CASSSWTTHSYEQYF
TRBJ2-1 | TRBV4-2 | CASSQTSGNDNEQFF
TRBJ1-1 | TRBV7-2 | CASSLRGSNTEAFF
TRBJ2-1 | TRBV6-1 | CASSRGRADSLQFF
TRBJ1-5 | TRBV28 | CASRGRVYVRYRVQPQHF
TRBJ2-3 | TRBV5-1 | CASSKRGGLGTDTQYF
TRBJ2-1 | TRBV6-1 | CASSEAGDTYNEQFF
TRBJ1-2 | TRBV30 | CAWSVTVSSLYGYTF
TRBJ1-2 | TRBV29-1 | CSVDAGGTGKDYGYTF
TRBJ1-1 | TRBV5-5 | CASSLVTGYVVEAFF
TRBJ1-2 | TRBV6-6 | CASSYSQGANYGYTF
TRBJ1-1 | TRBV19 | CASSPAQLNTEAFF
TRBJ2-1 | TRBV29-1 | CSMGQGIGNEQFF
TRBJ2-1 | TRBV7-3 | CASSKKRGSYNEQFF
TRBJ1-1 | TRBV28 | CASSTHLEGMNTEAFF
TRBJ2-1 | TRBV7-6 | CASSLASSGRSSYNEQFF
TRBJ2-1 | TRBV6-6 | CASSDRGQGFPEQFF
TRBJ2-1 | TRBV5-1 | CASSPIAGGLNNEQFF
TRBJ2-7 | TRBV6-1 | CASSEGLAGIYEQYF
TRBJ2-7 | TRBV5-6 | CASSRDLVREQYF
TRBJ1-1 | TRBV27 | CASSSRTQQPGAFF
TRBJ2-7 | TRBV19 | CASSIQAGVYEQYF
TRBJ2-7 | TRBV6-6 | CASSRDTVTYEQYF
TRBJ2-3 | TRBV6-1 | CASSEPEDTDTQYF
TRBJ1-1 | TRBV4-3 | CASSQGLGRGVETEAFF
TRBJ2-2 | TRBV27 | CASGQGTGTGELFF
TRBJ1-1 | TRBV2 | CASKGQGNTEAFF
TRBJ2-7 | TRBV28 | CASSLPGLDEQYF
TRBJ2-7 | TRBV5-1 | CASSPGGVEQYF
TRBJ2-2 | TRBV21-1 | CASSKGASGTTGELFF
TRBJ2-7 | TRBV18 | CASSPTSPGLRQYF
TRBJ2-7 | TRBV9 | CASSPGSGTPYEQYF
TRBJ1-1 | TRBV6-6 | CASSYEGYTGNTEAFF
TRBJ2-7 | TRBV7-9 | CASSLDGGYEQYF